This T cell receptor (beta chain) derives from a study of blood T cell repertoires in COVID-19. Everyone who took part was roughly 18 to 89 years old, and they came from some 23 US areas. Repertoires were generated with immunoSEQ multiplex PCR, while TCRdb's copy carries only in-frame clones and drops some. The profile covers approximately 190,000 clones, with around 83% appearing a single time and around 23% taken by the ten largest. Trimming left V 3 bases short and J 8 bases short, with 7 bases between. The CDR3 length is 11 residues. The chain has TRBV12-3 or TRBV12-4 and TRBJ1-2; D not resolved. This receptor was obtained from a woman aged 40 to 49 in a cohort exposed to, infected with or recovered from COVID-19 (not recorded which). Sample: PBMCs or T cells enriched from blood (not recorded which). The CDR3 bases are TGTGCCAGCAGTTTGAGAGGGGGCTACACCTTC. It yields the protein CASSLRGGYTF.